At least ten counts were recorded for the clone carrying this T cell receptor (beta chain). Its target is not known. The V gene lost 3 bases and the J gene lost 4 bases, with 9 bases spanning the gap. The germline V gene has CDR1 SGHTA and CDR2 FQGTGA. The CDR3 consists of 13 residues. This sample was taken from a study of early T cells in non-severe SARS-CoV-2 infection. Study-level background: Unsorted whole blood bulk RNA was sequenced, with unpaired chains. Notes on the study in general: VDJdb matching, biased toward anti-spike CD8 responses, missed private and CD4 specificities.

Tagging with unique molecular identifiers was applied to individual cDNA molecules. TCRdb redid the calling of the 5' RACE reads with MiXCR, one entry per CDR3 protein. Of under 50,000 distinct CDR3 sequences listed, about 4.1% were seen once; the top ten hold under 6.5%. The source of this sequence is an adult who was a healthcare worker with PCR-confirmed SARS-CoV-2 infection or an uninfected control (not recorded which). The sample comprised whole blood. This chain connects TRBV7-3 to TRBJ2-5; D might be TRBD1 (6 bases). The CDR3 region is CASSLDRLETQYF. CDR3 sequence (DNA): TGTGCCAGCAGCTTGGACAGATTAGAGACCCAGTACTTC.